The 2 T cell receptor beta chains given below trace back to one sample, sequenced in a study of CD8 T cells in ankylosing spondylitis. TCRdb independently ran MiXCR on the 5' RACE reads; one entry per CDR3 protein. The repertoire consists of about 210,000 distinct CDR3 sequences, with roughly 8.2% occurring once and the leading ten covering around 5.1%. The material sequenced was blood, either unsorted or a sorted T cell fraction (not recorded which). Receptor source: a female donor with ankylosing spondylitis or in good health (not recorded which).

This clonotype was seen at least ten times. This rearrangement joins TRBV20-1 to TRBJ1-5; tentatively, D is TRBD1 (6 bases). CDR1 and CDR2 from the germline V gene are DFQATT and SNEGSKA (reference sequence). CDR3 length equals 12 residues. Trimming took 6 bases from V and 7 from J, leaving 13 bases between them. CDR3 protein: CSATQGGQPQHF. The CDR3 nucleotides are TGCAGTGCGACACAGGGAGGACAGCCCCAGCATTTT.

Only a few counts were recorded for this clonotype. This chain links TRBV7-9 with TRBJ2-1; D gene uncertain. V lost 3 bases to trimming and J lost 7 bases, with 10 bases between them. This CDR3 contains 13 residues. Germline V gives CDR1 SEHNR, CDR2 FQNEAQ (reference sequence). The CDR3 sequence: CASSFSDGNEQFF. In DNA, the CDR3 is TGTGCCAGCAGCTTTTCTGATGGGAATGAGCAGTTCTTC.